Each of the 8 T cell receptor beta chains below was sequenced from the same sample in a study of T cell repertoires in cytomegalovirus infection. These receptors are not linked to any known antigen. TCRdb used MiXCR to reprocess the reads, holding one entry per CDR3 protein. The sample includes about 310,000 distinct CDR3 sequences, roughly 25% seen only once; the top ten take 10% to 15%. Sequenced here: cultured PBMCs, sampled from culture after CMV antigen stimulation. The source of these receptors is a human donor in good health (CMV status not recorded). Some clones in this sample may be carry-over from other donors' samples.

V usage is TRBV7-9 and J usage is TRBJ1-2; D not resolved. Germline lookup yields CDR1 SEHNR and CDR2 FQNEAQ (reference sequence). This CDR3 has 14 residues. V was cut by 1 base and J by 2 bases, with 8 bases left in between. CDR3 region: CASSLVIGNYGYTF. CDR3 bases: TGTGCCAGCAGCTTAGTCATAGGGAACTATGGCTACACCTTC.

V gene TRBV20-1 combines with J gene TRBJ1-1; D gene uncertain. V was trimmed by 3 bases and J by 7 bases, leaving 6 bases between them. This CDR3 has 10 amino acids. Germline V gene sequence: CDR1 DFQATT, CDR2 SNEGSKA (reference sequence). In nucleotides, the CDR3 is TGCAGTGCTAGGGGGAATGAAGCTTTCTTT. This translates into CSARGNEAFF.

This clonotype occurred many times. The genes are TRBV7-8 and TRBJ2-7; D possibly corresponds to TRBD2 (5 bases). The V gene lost 0 bases and the J gene lost 7 bases, with 16 bases spanning the gap. CDR1 SGHVS and CDR2 FQNEAQ come from the germline V gene. The CDR3 has 15 amino acids. In DNA form, the CDR3 reads TGTGCCAGCAGCTTAGCGGGAGTGTTGCCGGAAGAGCAGTACTTC. Amino acids: CASSLAGVLPEEQYF.

This clonotype has a single count. The chain couples TRBV19 to TRBJ2-7; D is unclear. The CDR3 sequence is 14 residues long. Germline V gene lookup returns CDR1 LNHDA and CDR2 SQIVND (reference sequence). V lost 4 bases and J lost 4, with 14 bases in between. Written as DNA, the CDR3 is TGTGCCAGTAGTAAGGCCCAGGAGCCTTACGAGCAGTACTTC. It encodes CASSKAQEPYEQYF.

The V call is TRBV6-6, the J call TRBJ2-5, with 14 bases that match TRBD2. The CDR3 runs to 22 residues. Germline CDR1 MNHNY, CDR2 SVGAGI (reference sequence). Trimming took 0 bases from V and 2 from J; bases not matched to a gene: 17. CDR3 loop: CASSYSGGQGGTSGSGQETQYF. DNA for the CDR3: TGTGCCAGCAGTTACTCTGGGGGGCAGGGGGGGACTAGCGGGAGCGGTCAAGAGACCCAGTACTTC.

This clonotype was observed a few times. The rearrangement joins TRBV4-1 to TRBJ2-5; 10 positions match TRBD2. Germline lookup yields CDR1 MGHRA and CDR2 YSYEKL. This CDR3 spans 16 amino acids. J lost 0 bases, V lost 6 bases, and 7 bases had no gene match. Here the CDR3 DNA reads TGCGCCAGCAGTACACTAGCGGGACCAAACCAAGAGACCCAGTACTTC. It specifies CASSTLAGPNQETQYF.

In its sample, this clonotype was seen a few times. The chain employs TRBV7-2 and TRBJ2-5, with TRBD2 matching 8 bases. Trimming cost V 5 bases and J 5 bases; bases outside gene matches: 10. This CDR3 spans 15 amino acids. Germline V gene lookup returns CDR1 SGHTA and CDR2 FQGNSA. The CDR3 DNA reads TGTGCCAGCAGCCGAAACGCGGGAGGCAGGGAGACCCAGTACTTC. This codes for CASSRNAGGRETQYF.

This clonotype was observed many times. The rearrangement joins TRBV11-2 to TRBJ2-1, with 10 bases aligning to TRBD2. The V gene end was trimmed by 2 bases and the J gene end by 2 bases; junction bases not matched to a gene: 6. The CDR3 covers 17 residues. CDR1 and CDR2 (germline): SGHAT, FQNNGV. The CDR3 region has the DNA TGTGCCAGCAGCTTAACGGCTAGCGGGAGTACCTACAATGAGCAGTTCTTC. This codes for CASSLTASGSTYNEQFF.